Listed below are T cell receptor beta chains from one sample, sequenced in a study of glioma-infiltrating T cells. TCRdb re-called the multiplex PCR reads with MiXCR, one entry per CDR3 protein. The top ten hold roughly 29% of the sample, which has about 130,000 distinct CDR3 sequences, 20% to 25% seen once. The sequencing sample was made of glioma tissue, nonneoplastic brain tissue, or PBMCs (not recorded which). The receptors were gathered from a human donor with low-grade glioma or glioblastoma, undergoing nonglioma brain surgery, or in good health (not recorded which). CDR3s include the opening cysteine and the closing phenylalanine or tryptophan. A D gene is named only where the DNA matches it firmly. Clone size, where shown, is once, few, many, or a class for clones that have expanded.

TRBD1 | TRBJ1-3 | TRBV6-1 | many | TGTGCCAGCAGTAGAGGGACAGGGGGCGGTGGAAACACCATATATTTT | CASSRGTGGGGNTIYF
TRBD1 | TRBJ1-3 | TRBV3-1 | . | TGTGCCAGCAGCCAAGGGACAGGGAAGGTGACCCACACCATATATTTT | CASSQGTGKVTHTIYF
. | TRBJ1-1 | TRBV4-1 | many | TGCGCCAGCAGCCAAGATCGATGGGGTTCTAAAGCTTTCTTT | CASSQDRWGSKAFF
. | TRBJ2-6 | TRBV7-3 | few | TGTGCCAGCAGCTTGGGCATCTCTGGGGCCAACGTCCTGACTTTC | CASSLGISGANVLTF
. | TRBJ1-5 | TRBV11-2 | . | TGTGCCAGCAGCTTAGGCCACAATCAGCCCCAGCATTTT | CASSLGHNQPQHF
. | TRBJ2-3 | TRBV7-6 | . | . | CASSFYICSTFGPRSVTQYF
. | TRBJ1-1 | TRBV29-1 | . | TGCAGCGCCTGTGGAGTCAGCAACACCGCTGAAGCTTTCTTT | CSACGVSNTAEAFF
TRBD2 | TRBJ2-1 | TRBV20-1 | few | TGCAGTGCTCCTCCCCCGGGACTAGCGTCCTACAATGAGCAGTTCTTC | CSAPPPGLASYNEQFF
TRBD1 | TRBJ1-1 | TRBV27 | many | TGTGCCAGCACAATCACAGGGGGCACTGAAGCTTTCTTT | CASTITGGTEAFF
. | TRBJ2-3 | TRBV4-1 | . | TGCGCCAGCAGCCCTATCACTCCAGGGAGGGATACGCAGTATTTT | CASSPITPGRDTQYF
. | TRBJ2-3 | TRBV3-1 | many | TGCGCCAGCAGCCAAGTTCGGGCAGATACGCAGTATTTT | CASSQVRADTQYF
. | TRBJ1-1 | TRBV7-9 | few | TGTGCCAGCAGCTTGGAGGCTAGTAACACTGAAGCTTTCTTT | CASSLEASNTEAFF
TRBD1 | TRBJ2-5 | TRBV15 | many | TGTGCCACCAGCGCATGGGACAGTCAAGAGACCCAGTACTTC | CATSAWDSQETQYF
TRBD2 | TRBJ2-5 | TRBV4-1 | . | TGCGCCAGCAGCCAAGCGCGAGCGGGGGCCCCGGGGGAGACCCAGTACTTC | CASSQARAGAPGETQYF
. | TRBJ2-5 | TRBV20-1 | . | TGCAGTGCTCGTCAGGGGGAGGGGGAGACCCAGTACTTC | CSARQGEGETQYF
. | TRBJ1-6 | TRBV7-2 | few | TGTGCCAGCAGCCGCGGACAGCTCTATAATTCACCCCTCCACTTT | CASSRGQLYNSPLHF
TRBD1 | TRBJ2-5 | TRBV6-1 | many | TGTGCCAGCAGCACCTCTCGGGACAGCCAAGAGACCCAGTACTTC | CASSTSRDSQETQYF
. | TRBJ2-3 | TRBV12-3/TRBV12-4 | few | TGTGCCAGCAGTTCCGGGGTCACGGGGCAGTATTTT | CASSSGVTGQYF
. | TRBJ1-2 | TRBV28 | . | TGTGCCAGCGTCAAGTCAGGTGGCTACACCTTC | CASVKSGGYTF
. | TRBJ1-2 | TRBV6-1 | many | TGTGCCAGCAGTCCAACACTCGGGGCCATTTACTATGGCTACACCTTC | CASSPTLGAIYYGYTF
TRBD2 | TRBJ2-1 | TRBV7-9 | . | TGTGCCAGCAGGCCTACTAGCGGGGGGGCCAGTGAGCAGTTCTTC | CASRPTSGGASEQFF
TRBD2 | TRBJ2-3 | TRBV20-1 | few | TGCAGTGCTTCCGAACGACTAGCGACTGGGGATACGCAGTATTTT | CSASERLATGDTQYF
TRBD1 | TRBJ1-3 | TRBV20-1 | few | TGCAGTGCTAGGGACAGGGGGCCGGGGGGAAACACCATATATTTT | CSARDRGPGGNTIYF
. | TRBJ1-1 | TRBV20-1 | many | TGCAGTGCTAGGTTCGGGGGCGAGAACACTGAAGCTTTCTTT | CSARFGGENTEAFF
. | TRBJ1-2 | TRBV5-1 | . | TGCGCCAGCAGCTTGGACGTGACAGCAGGCTATGGCTACACCTTC | CASSLDVTAGYGYTF
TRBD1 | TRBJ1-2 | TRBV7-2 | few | TGTGCCAGCAGCTTAGACCTGGGACAGATCTATGGCTACACCTTC | CASSLDLGQIYGYTF
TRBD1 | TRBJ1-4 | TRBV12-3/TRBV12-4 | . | TGTGCCAGCAGGCGGGTTGACAGGGAGGAAAAACTGTTTTTT | CASRRVDREEKLFF
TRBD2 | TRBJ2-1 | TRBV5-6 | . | TGTGCCAGCAGCCCTAAAGCGGGGGTCCCTCCCTCCTACAATGAGCAGTTCTTC | CASSPKAGVPPSYNEQFF
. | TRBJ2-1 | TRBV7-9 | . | TGTGCCAGCAGCTTAGCGCGTGCGCCTGAGCAGTTCTTC | CASSLARAPEQFF
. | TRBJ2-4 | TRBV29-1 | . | TGCAGCTCTTGGGGGAAAGGCATTCAGTACTTC | CSSWGKGIQYF
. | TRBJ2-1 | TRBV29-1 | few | TGCAGCGTTGAGGGGGACCTAGCGTATGAGCAGTTCTTC | CSVEGDLAYEQFF
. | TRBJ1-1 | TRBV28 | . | TGTGCCAGCAGACCAGGGTCCCGACACACTGAAGCTTTCTTT | CASRPGSRHTEAFF
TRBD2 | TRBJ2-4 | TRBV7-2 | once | TGTGCCAGCAGCCCTCGCGGGAGAAACGTTCAGTACTTC | CASSPRGRNVQYF
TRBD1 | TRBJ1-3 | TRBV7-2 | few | TGTGCCAGCAGCTTTCAGGGGGCTGCTGGAAACACCATATATTTT | CASSFQGAAGNTIYF
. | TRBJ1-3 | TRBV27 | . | TGTGCCAGCAGTGAAAGTACTTCAGGAAACACCATATATTTT | CASSESTSGNTIYF
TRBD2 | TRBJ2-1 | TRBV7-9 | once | TGTGCCAGCAGCTTTAGCGGGGCCCCGAATGAGCAGTTCTTC | CASSFSGAPNEQFF
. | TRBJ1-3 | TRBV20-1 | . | TGCAGTGCTATAAAGCCAGGGATCGACACCATATATTTT | CSAIKPGIDTIYF
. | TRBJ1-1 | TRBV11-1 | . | TGTGCCAGCAGCTTAGGTGCAGGGCGGACTTTCTTT | CASSLGAGRTFF
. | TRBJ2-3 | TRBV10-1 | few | TGCGCCAGCAGTGAGGGGCAGGGGAGCGCAGATACGCAGTATTTT | CASSEGQGSADTQYF
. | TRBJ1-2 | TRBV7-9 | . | TGTGTCAGCAGCCTATCCTACAGGGCCAACTATGGCTACACCTTC | CVSSLSYRANYGYTF
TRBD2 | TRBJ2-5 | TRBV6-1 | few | TGTGCCAGCAGTTCTACGAGGACTAGCGGGGTGGAGACCCAGTACTTC | CASSSTRTSGVETQYF
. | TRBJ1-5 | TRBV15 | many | TGTGCCACCAGCTCAGCCTGGGCAGGTCTATATAGCAATCAGCCCCAGCATTTT | CATSSAWAGLYSNQPQHF
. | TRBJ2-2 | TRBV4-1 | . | TGCGCCAGCAGCCAAGAAAGGGGACACACGAACACCGGGGAGCTGTTTTTT | CASSQERGHTNTGELFF
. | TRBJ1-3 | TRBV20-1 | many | TGCAGTGCTAGACGTCGCAGCTTCTCTGGAAACACCATATATTTT | CSARRRSFSGNTIYF
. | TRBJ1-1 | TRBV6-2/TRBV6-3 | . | TGTGCCAGCAGTTACATCCGCCGGCTTGCTCCTGAAGCTTTCTTT | CASSYIRRLAPEAFF
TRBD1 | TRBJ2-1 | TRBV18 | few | TGTGCCAGCTCACCACCCGGGACAGGGGACGGTGAGCAGTTCTTC | CASSPPGTGDGEQFF
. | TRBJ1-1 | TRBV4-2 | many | TGTGCCAGCAGCCAGAGCCGCACTGAAGCTTTCTTT | CASSQSRTEAFF
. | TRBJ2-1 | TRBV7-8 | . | TGTGCCAGCAGCCTAGAAGAGGGCAAAGTTTACAATGAGCAGTTCTTC | CASSLEEGKVYNEQFF
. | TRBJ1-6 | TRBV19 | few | TGTGCCAGTAGTCGTGACCGTAGTAATTCACCCCTCCACTTT | CASSRDRSNSPLHF
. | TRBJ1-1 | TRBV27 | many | TGTGCCAGCAGGGTAGGGGGGGGCTACGCTGAAGCTTTCTTT | CASRVGGGYAEAFF
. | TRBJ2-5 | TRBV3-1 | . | TGTGCCAGCAGCAAGGGAAGAGGAGAGACCCAGTACTTC | CASSKGRGETQYF
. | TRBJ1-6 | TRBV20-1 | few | TGCAGTGCTTCCCGGGGGAGGAGGAATTCACCCCTCCACTTT | CSASRGRRNSPLHF
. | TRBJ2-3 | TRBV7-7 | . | TGTGCTAGCGGCTTAGTACACACAGATACGCAGTATTTT | CASGLVHTDTQYF
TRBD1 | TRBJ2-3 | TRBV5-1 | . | TGCGCCAGCAGCTTGGGCCCGGGACAGGGCACAGATAGGCAGTATTTT | CASSLGPGQGTDRQYF
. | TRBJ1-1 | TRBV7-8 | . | TGTGCCAGCAGCACGACTGAAAGGAGAATGAACACTGAAGCTTTCTTT | CASSTTERRMNTEAFF
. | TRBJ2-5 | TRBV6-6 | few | TGTGCCAGCAGTTACTCACAGCTCCAAGAGACCCAGTACTTC | CASSYSQLQETQYF
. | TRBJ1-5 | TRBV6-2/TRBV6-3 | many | TGTGCCAGCAGTTACCTCCGGGATACCCAGCATTTT | CASSYLRDTQHF